This T cell receptor (beta chain) was profiled in a study of blood T cell repertoires in COVID-19. Germline V gene sequence: CDR1 MNHEY, CDR2 SMNVEV (reference sequence). The CDR3 extends over 14 amino acids. Trimming cost V 6 bases and J 2 bases, with 13 bases left between them. Original processing methods: Amplified reference gene primers provided the basis for estimating nucleated cell counts. The repertoire was sequenced with immunoSEQ multiplex PCR; TCRdb's copy has only in-frame clones and lacks some. V and J calls and clone size are those listed in that table; D and trimming were worked out from the DNA. This sample carries under 140,000 clones, 75% to 80% of them seen once, and the ten largest clones take 16%. This clone was seen more than once but under ten times.

The sample taken for sequencing was peripheral blood. The V call is TRBV27, the J call TRBJ2-5; D unclear. The receptor comes from a woman aged 80 or older with active or convalescent COVID-19. CDR3 region: CASSLRDSQETQYF. DNA for the CDR3: TGTGCCAGCAGCCTTCGTGACTCTCAAGAGACCCAGTACTTC.